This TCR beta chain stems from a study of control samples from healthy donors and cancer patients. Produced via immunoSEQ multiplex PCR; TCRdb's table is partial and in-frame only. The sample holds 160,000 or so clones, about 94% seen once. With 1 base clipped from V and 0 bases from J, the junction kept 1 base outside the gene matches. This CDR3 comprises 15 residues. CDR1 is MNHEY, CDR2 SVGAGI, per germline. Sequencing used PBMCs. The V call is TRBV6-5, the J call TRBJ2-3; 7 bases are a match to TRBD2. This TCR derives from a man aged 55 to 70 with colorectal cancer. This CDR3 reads CASSYWRGSTDTQYF. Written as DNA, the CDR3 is TGTGCCAGCAGTTACTGGCGGGGGAGCACAGATACGCAGTATTTT.